These 26 T cell receptor beta chains originate from one sample sequenced in a study of T cells after yellow fever vaccination. A single record per CDR3 protein comes from TCRdb applying MiXCR to the 5' RACE reads. The sample lists approximately 610,000 distinct CDR3 sequences, 17% occurring once. The sample consisted of PBMCs, taken about 5 days after the first yellow fever vaccination. Source of these receptors: a man aged 18 to 35 who received the YFV17D yellow fever vaccine.

The sample holds many counts of this clonotype. The gene calls are TRBV6-5 and TRBJ1-1; D is unclear. V lost 1 base and J 4 bases, leaving 7 bases between the germline ends. Germline-derived CDR1 and CDR2 are MNHEY and SVGAGI. The CDR3 runs 13 residues. The CDR3 reads CASSYYPRTEAFF. CDR3 in DNA: TGTGCCAGCAGTTACTACCCCCGCACTGAAGCTTTCTTT.

This clonotype was seen repeatedly, ten times or more. The V and J genes are TRBV5-1 and TRBJ2-1; a possible D gene is TRBD1 (7 bases). The germline V gene encodes CDR1 SGHRS and CDR2 YFSETQ. This CDR3 has 15 residues. The V end was cut by 4 bases, the J end by 1 base, with 12 bases between. This CDR3 is CASSAPGGSYNEQFF. The DNA for the CDR3 is TGCGCCAGCAGCGCCCCAGGGGGGTCCTACAATGAGCAGTTCTTC.

This clonotype has a handful of counts. This chain links TRBV6-1 with TRBJ2-2; no clear D. V dropped 2 bases and J dropped 5 bases, with 9 bases sitting between them. The CDR3 loop spans 14 amino acids. Germline CDR1 MNHNS, CDR2 SASEGT. CDR3 nucleotides: TGTGCCAGCAGTGAACTTGGGCTGACCGGGGAGCTGTTTTTT. This codes for CASSELGLTGELFF.

A few counts support this clonotype. This sequence joins TRBV5-1 and TRBJ2-7; TRBD1 matches at 10 bases. The junction had 4 bases not matched to a gene; V was cut back by 5 bases and J by 2 bases. Per the germline V gene, CDR1 is SGHRS and CDR2 is YFSETQ. The CDR3 length is 14 residues. CDR3 in amino acids: CASRKGQGTYEQYF. CDR3 coding DNA: TGCGCCAGCAGAAAGGGACAGGGGACCTACGAGCAGTACTTC.

This clonotype appeared a few times. The rearrangement links TRBV6-6 to TRBJ1-5; no definite D call. In germline, CDR1 is MNHNY, CDR2 SVGAGI (reference sequence). Trimming pared 6 bases from V and 10 bases from J, leaving 10 bases between. This CDR3 has 11 amino acids. The CDR3 DNA follows: TGTGCCAGCAGCACCGGGCACCCCCAGCATTTT. Translated: CASSTGHPQHF.

V usage is TRBV9 and J usage is TRBJ2-7; 8 nucleotides match TRBD2. There are 13 residues in the CDR3. V gave up 7 bases and J gave up 1 base; unmatched junction bases: 4. CDR1 and CDR2 from the germline V gene are SGDLS and YYNGEE. CDR3 nucleotide sequence: TGTGCCAGCCGGGGGGGGGCTTCCTACGAGCAGTACGTC. It specifies CASRGGASYEQYV.

The genes are TRBV4-1 and TRBJ1-2; TRBD1 aligns across 7 bases. The CDR3 has 13 amino acids. Looked up from germline, CDR1 is MGHRA and CDR2 is YSYEKL. J was trimmed by 8 bases and V by 2 bases; bases with no gene match: 5. The CDR3 region is CASSQQGGSGYTF. The CDR3 DNA reads as TGCGCCAGCAGCCAACAAGGGGGCTCCGGCTACACCTTC.

There are a few counts of this clonotype. The chain carries TRBV29-1 and TRBJ1-2, with D hard to call. Germline values: CDR1 SQVTM, CDR2 ANQGSEA. V was trimmed by 2 bases and J by 3 bases, leaving 13 bases between them. The CDR3 is 14 residues long. CDR3 coding DNA: TGCAGCGTTGAAAGAGGGTTAGGGCACTATGGCTACACCTTC. Protein product: CSVERGLGHYGYTF.

The chain recombines TRBV7-9 with TRBJ2-1, with D possibly being TRBD1 (6 bases). The germline V and J ends were trimmed by 5 bases and 7 bases, with 12 bases remaining between them. The CDR3 has 13 residues. Germline V gene lookup returns CDR1 SEHNR and CDR2 FQNEAQ (reference sequence). The CDR3 spells CASSLTTGNEQFF. CDR3 coding DNA: TGTGCCAGCAGCCTGACAACAGGGAATGAGCAGTTCTTC.

This clonotype was seen only a few times. V is TRBV25-1 and J is TRBJ1-6; D unresolved. Deletions cut 7 bases from V and 0 bases from J, with 7 bases between. CDR3 length: 14 amino acids. Germline V CDR1 and CDR2: MGHDK, SYGVNS. CDR3 residues: CASTTSSYNSPLHF. As DNA, the CDR3 is TGTGCCAGCACGACCAGCTCCTATAATTCACCCCTCCACTTT.

This clonotype was found a few times. The CDR3 protein is CASRTGTSEYNEQFF. DNA of the CDR3: TGTGCCAGCAGGACCGGGACTAGCGAGTACAATGAGCAGTTCTTC. The gene calls are TRBV2 and TRBJ2-1; 10 bases align to TRBD2. The CDR3 is 15 amino acids. Germline V CDR1 and CDR2: SNHLY, FYNNEI. V shed 6 bases, J shed 4 bases, and the junction held 6 bases outside the gene matches. Using reference TRBV2 and TRBJ2-1 for the parts outside the CDR3, the full variable domain is EPEVTQTPSHQVTQMGQEVILRCVPISNHLYFYWYRQILGQKVEFLVSFYNNEISEKSEIFDDQFSVERPDGSNFTLKIRSTKLEDSAMYFCASRTGTSEYNEQFFGPGTRLTVL.

In its sample, this clonotype was seen a few times. The rearrangement uses TRBV12-3 or TRBV12-4 and TRBJ2-2; D is undetermined. V was cut by 8 bases and J by 3 bases, with 13 bases left in between. This CDR3 comprises 14 residues. The CDR3 here is CASPADSYTGELFF. The DNA for the CDR3 is TGTGCCAGCCCAGCTGATAGTTACACCGGGGAGCTGTTTTTT.

The V gene is TRBV20-1, the J gene TRBJ1-6, with D possibly matching TRBD1 (5 bases). From germline, CDR1 is DFQATT and CDR2 SNEGSKA (reference sequence). CDR3 size: 12 residues. V was shortened by 6 bases and J by 6 bases, with 9 bases between the two germline ends. CDR3 nucleotide sequence: TGCAGTGCACAGGAAAGTAATTCACCCCTCCACTTT. Translation gives CSAQESNSPLHF.

The chain carries TRBV20-1 and TRBJ2-1; 15 bases align to TRBD2. CDR3 size: 15 residues. V trimming: 5 bases; J trimming: 2 bases; junction bases outside the gene matches: 1. Per the germline V gene, CDR1 is DFQATT and CDR2 is SNEGSKA (reference sequence). The CDR3 spells CSAWTSGGAYNEQFF. The CDR3 DNA is TGCAGTGCTTGGACTAGCGGGGGGGCCTACAATGAGCAGTTCTTC.

The chain uses TRBV6-1 and TRBJ1-5; D gene unclear. The CDR3 is made up of 14 amino acids. The V end lost 2 bases, the J end lost 5 bases, and 10 bases lay between the germline ends. In germline, CDR1 is MNHNS, CDR2 SASEGT. The DNA for the CDR3 is TGTGCCAGCAGTGAAACGGGAGCTGATCAGCCCCAGCATTTT. Its translation is CASSETGADQPQHF.

This chain links TRBV7-9 with TRBJ1-3; D ambiguous. This CDR3 has 15 residues. Germline values: CDR1 SEHNR, CDR2 FQNEAQ (reference sequence). V lost 0 bases and J 1 base, leaving 7 bases between the germline ends. The CDR3 nucleotides read TGTGCCAGCAGCTTAGCGAGGAGGTCTGGAAACACCATATATTTT. It translates to CASSLARRSGNTIYF.

The chain carries TRBV6-2 or TRBV6-3 and TRBJ1-1, with D unclear. V was pared by 7 bases and J by 5 bases, with 14 bases between. CDR1 and CDR2 (germline): MNHEY, SVGEGT. This CDR3 region has 13 residues. CDR3 sequence: CASTLAFGTEAFF. For the CDR3, the DNA is TGTGCCAGCACCCTAGCCTTTGGAACTGAAGCTTTCTTT.

This clonotype was picked up a small number of times. Here the CDR3 reads CASSPQALGADTQYF. CDR3 DNA sequence: TGTGCCAGCAGTCCGCAGGCTCTGGGGGCAGATACGCAGTATTTT. The V and J genes are TRBV6-1 and TRBJ2-3, with D tentatively TRBD1 or TRBD2 (5 bases each). The V gene lost 5 bases and the J gene lost 4 bases, with 16 bases spanning the gap. Looked up from germline, CDR1 is MNHNS and CDR2 is SASEGT. This CDR3 has 15 residues.

V is TRBV29-1 and J is TRBJ2-1; D call uncertain. The V gene's germline CDR1 is SQVTM and CDR2 ANQGSEA. The CDR3 covers 13 residues. Trimming stripped 2 bases from V and 8 bases from J, with 13 bases between. In nucleotides, the CDR3 is TGCAGCGTTGAACCAGCGTTGGGCGATGAGCAGTTCTTC. Its protein is CSVEPALGDEQFF.

The chain joins TRBV20-1 to TRBJ1-5; D remains ambiguous. The CDR3 length is 16 residues. CDR1 DFQATT and CDR2 SNEGSKA come from the germline V gene (reference sequence). V shed 3 bases and J shed 0 bases, with 15 bases lying between them. CDR3 amino acids: CSASDTHRYSNQPQHF. As DNA, the CDR3 is TGCAGTGCTAGCGACACCCACAGATATAGCAATCAGCCCCAGCATTTT.

This clonotype has more than one count but fewer than ten. The gene calls are TRBV4-1 and TRBJ2-1, with TRBD2 matching over 12 bases. The J segment lost 6 bases and the V segment lost 3 bases, leaving 9 bases of the junction unmatched. The CDR3 spans 17 residues. CDR1 is MGHRA and CDR2 is YSYEKL in the germline V gene. CDR3 sequence: CASSQYLAGGPPNEQFF. The CDR3 region has the DNA TGCGCCAGCAGCCAGTACCTAGCGGGGGGGCCCCCCAATGAGCAGTTCTTC.

This clonotype has a handful of counts. The chain has TRBV5-1 and TRBJ2-3; the D gene is possibly TRBD1 (6 bases). CDR3 length equals 15 residues. Germline V lookup: CDR1 SGHRS, CDR2 YFSETQ. V lost 0 bases and J 4 bases, leaving 12 bases between the germline ends. CDR3 DNA sequence: TGCGCCAGCAGCTTGGCTGTAGGGGGTGCAGATACGCAGTATTTT. Translating gives CASSLAVGGADTQYF.

The V and J genes are TRBV3-1 and TRBJ2-1; TRBD2 might be the D (7 bases). CDR3 length: 15 residues. Per the germline V gene, CDR1 is LGHDT and CDR2 is YNNKEL (reference sequence). Trimming took off 3 bases at V and 7 bases at J, with 16 bases between the two ends. The DNA of the CDR3 is TGTGCCAGCAGCCATACGGGGGGCCCCCAAAATGAGCAGTTCTTC. Protein product: CASSHTGGPQNEQFF.

The V gene is TRBV20-1, the J gene TRBJ2-5, with D uncertain. This CDR3 spans 13 amino acids. V lost 5 bases and J lost 2, with 12 bases in between. The germline gives CDR1 DFQATT, CDR2 SNEGSKA (reference sequence). CDR3 loop: CSAPRQTQETQYF. The CDR3 DNA is TGCAGTGCTCCGCGTCAGACTCAAGAGACCCAGTACTTC.

The CDR3 nucleotides read TGTGCCAGCTCACCTGATGGCGGGACATTGAACACTGAAGCTTTCTTT. Its protein product is CASSPDGGTLNTEAFF. The chain employs TRBV18 and TRBJ1-1; D perhaps matches TRBD1 (6 bases). This CDR3 has 16 residues. V gave up 3 bases and J gave up 0 bases, with 14 bases separating them. In germline, CDR1 is KGHSH, CDR2 LQKENI.

This clonotype showed up just a few times. The chain has TRBV12-5 and TRBJ2-1; 7 nucleotides match TRBD1. Germline V lookup: CDR1 LGHNT, CDR2 FRNRAP. CDR3 length: 14 residues. Unmatched junction bases numbered 5, after V lost 6 bases and J lost 3 bases. The CDR3 sequence is CASGPDRVYNEQFF. CDR3 DNA sequence: TGTGCTAGTGGCCCCGACAGGGTCTACAATGAGCAGTTCTTC.